A single sample gave rise to the 25 T cell receptor beta chains below, sequenced in a study of blood T cells in healthy people across ages. A second PCR, run for roughly 6 to 11 cycles, used a sample-barcoded 5' primer plus a J-beta primer mix. A single record per CDR3 protein comes from TCRdb applying MiXCR to the 5' RACE reads. The repertoire holds 1.5 million to 2 million distinct CDR3 sequences, with 28% as singletons. Source material: blood. The receptors shown here come from a woman aged 30 to 39 in good health.

The gene calls are TRBV12-3 or TRBV12-4 and TRBJ2-2; D may be TRBD2 (5 bases). V lost 6 bases and J lost 4, with 12 bases in between. CDR3 size: 14 residues. The CDR3 sequence: CASRPQRSTGELFF. The CDR3 DNA reads as TGTGCCAGCAGGCCCCAGCGGAGCACCGGGGAGCTGTTTTTT.

There are a few counts of this clonotype. The chain uses TRBV12-3 or TRBV12-4 and TRBJ2-7; 13 positions agree with TRBD2. CDR3 length equals 19 residues. The trim removed 4 bases at V and 2 bases at J, leaving 14 bases unmatched. The CDR3 is CASSSYLGTSGKEPYEQYF. The CDR3 nucleotides are TGTGCCAGCAGTTCTTACCTCGGGACTAGCGGGAAGGAGCCCTACGAGCAGTACTTC.

In this sample, this clonotype turned up many times. In DNA, the CDR3 is TGTGCCACCAGTGATCCTCAGGGGTCCCACCAAGAGACCCAGTACTTC. Residues: CATSDPQGSHQETQYF. This chain joins TRBV24-1 and TRBJ2-5; a weak D match, TRBD1 (6 bases). Trimming stripped 3 bases from V and 0 bases from J, with 13 bases between. The germline CDR1 and CDR2 sequences are KGHDR and SFDVKD. This CDR3 region has 16 residues.

The chain combines TRBV7-3 with TRBJ2-1; D possibly uses TRBD1 or TRBD2 (5 bases each). This CDR3 region has 13 residues. The ends were cut back, 5 bases at V and 9 bases at J, with 14 bases in the middle. CDR1 is SGHTA, CDR2 FQGTGA, per germline. As DNA, the CDR3 is TGTGCCAGCAGCACCAACGGGGCCGGTGAGCAGTTCTTC. Its translation: CASSTNGAGEQFF.

This clonotype was counted only a few times. The chain joins TRBV29-1 to TRBJ1-1, with 7 bases matching TRBD1. The CDR3 runs 12 residues. Germline-derived CDR1 and CDR2 are SQVTM and ANQGSEA. V shed 4 bases, J shed 11 bases, and the junction held 10 bases outside the gene matches. This chain's CDR3 is CSVVGDSKLAFF. The CDR3 bases are TGCAGCGTTGTGGGGGACAGTAAACTGGCTTTCTTT.

This clonotype was detected only a few times. The chain carries TRBV2 and TRBJ2-7, with D unclear. The CDR3 is 13 residues long. Trimming shortened V by 5 bases and J by 1 base, and 9 bases separated the two germline ends. Germline V lookup: CDR1 SNHLY, CDR2 FYNNEI. Here the CDR3 DNA reads TGTGCCAGCAGTACCGACGTGTCCTACGAGCAGTACTTC. Protein sequence: CASSTDVSYEQYF.

This clonotype was detected only a few times. This chain uses TRBV4-2 with TRBJ2-3; D remains ambiguous. Trimming took off 4 bases at V and 4 bases at J, with 15 bases between the two ends. Germline loops: CDR1 LGHNA, CDR2 YNFKEQ. This CDR3 has 15 amino acids. The CDR3 region is CASSPPGNSPDTQYF. Here the CDR3 DNA reads TGTGCCAGCAGCCCCCCGGGCAATAGTCCAGATACGCAGTATTTT.

As regards this clonotype: This clone may be a read error of a much larger clone one base away. The V call is TRBV4-2, the J call TRBJ2-3; 7 positions match TRBD2. Looked up from germline, CDR1 is LGHNA and CDR2 is YNFKEQ. The CDR3 has 16 residues. As DNA, the CDR3 is TGTGTCAGCAGCCAAGAGGGAGGGGCTAGCACAGATACGCAGTATTTT. As protein: CVSSQEGGASTDTQYF.

This clonotype was found once. A much larger clonotype is one base distant, so this may be a read error. The V gene is TRBV29-1, the J gene TRBJ2-5; possible D gene TRBD1, 6 bases. This CDR3 spans 15 amino acids. Germline values: CDR1 SQVTM, CDR2 ANQGSEA. Trimming removed 2 bases at V and 7 bases at J, with 20 bases between. The CDR3 region is CSVESDRQGWRTQYF. Here the CDR3 DNA reads TGCAGCGTTGAATCGGACAGACAAGGCTGGCGGACCCAGTACTTC.

This clonotype was detected only a few times. CDR3 sequence reads: CASSQEENTSYGYTF. CDR3 nucleotide sequence: TGTGCCAGCAGCCAAGAGGAGAACACTTCGTATGGCTACACCTTC. The chain carries TRBV4-2 and TRBJ1-2, with unresolved D. The germline gives CDR1 LGHNA, CDR2 YNFKEQ. Trimming removed 0 bases at V and 5 bases at J, with 13 bases between. This CDR3 spans 15 amino acids.

V gene TRBV7-9 combines with J gene TRBJ1-2; TRBD1 agrees at 7 bases. The germline CDR1 and CDR2 sequences are SEHNR and FQNEAQ (reference sequence). V shed 7 bases, J shed 5 bases, and the junction held 10 bases outside the gene matches. This CDR3 is 14 amino acids long. The CDR3 is CASTRGGPGYGYTF. The CDR3 bases are TGTGCCAGCACTAGAGGGGGCCCTGGGTATGGCTACACCTTC.

The chain uses TRBV7-3 and TRBJ1-5, with 7 nucleotides matching TRBD1. Germline V lookup: CDR1 SGHTA, CDR2 FQGTGA. The CDR3 sequence is 13 residues long. With V trimmed by 5 bases and J by 13 bases, 11 bases remained unmatched. The CDR3 region has the DNA TGTGCCAGCAGCCCAACCCCCGGGACAGAGCAGCATTTT. Amino acid sequence: CASSPTPGTEQHF. The variable domain in full, completed from reference TRBV7-3 and TRBJ1-5, reads GAGVSQTPSNKVTEKGKYVELRCDPISGHTALYWYRQSLGQGPEFLIYFQGTGAADDSGLPNDRFFAVRPEGSVSTLKIQRTERGDSAVYLCASSPTPGTEQHFGDGTRLSIL.

The rearrangement joins TRBV6-5 to TRBJ2-2; TRBD1 is a possible D gene (5 bases). From germline, CDR1 is MNHEY and CDR2 SVGAGI. V dropped 6 bases and J dropped 7 bases, with 15 bases sitting between them. This CDR3 spans 14 amino acids. In DNA form, the CDR3 reads TGTGCCAGCAGCCCCAGGGTAATCATCGGGGAGCTGTTTTTT. Protein product: CASSPRVIIGELFF.

A word on this clonotype: Possible read error: a much larger clone is one base away. V gene TRBV5-1 combines with J gene TRBJ2-5; unclear D gene. Germline V gene sequence: CDR1 SGHRS, CDR2 YFSETQ. The CDR3 is 13 residues long. CDR3 bases: TGCGCCAGCAGCTTCGAGATCCAAGGGACCCAGTACTTC. Translated, it gives CASSFEIQGTQYF.

CDR3 residues: CASSPGPREQYF. CDR3 sequence (DNA): TGTGCCAGCTCCCCGGGGCCCCGCGAGCAGTACTTC. The chain couples TRBV18 to TRBJ2-5; D is tentatively TRBD1 or TRBD2 (5 bases each). Judging by the DNA end, TRBJ2-7 fits better; the J call may be wrong. The CDR3 runs 12 residues. CDR1 is KGHSH, CDR2 LQKENI, per germline.

This rearrangement joins TRBV5-1 to TRBJ2-5; unclear D gene. The V end was cut by 2 bases, the J end by 0 bases, with 8 bases between. Germline V gene sequence: CDR1 SGHRS, CDR2 YFSETQ. This CDR3 comprises 14 residues. The CDR3 nucleotides are TGCGCCAGCAGCTTCGGGCAGTACCAAGAGACCCAGTACTTC. This encodes CASSFGQYQETQYF.

This clonotype was observed a few times. The V gene is TRBV29-1, the J gene TRBJ1-2; no clear D gene. The CDR3 totals 12 residues. V lost 4 bases, J lost 4 bases, and 10 bases lay in between. The V gene's germline CDR1 is SQVTM and CDR2 ANQGSEA. DNA of the CDR3: TGCAGCGTTGTTGGGGTTAGCTATGGCTACACCTTC. Translated: CSVVGVSYGYTF. Based on the CDR3 plus reference TRBV29-1 and TRBJ1-2, the full variable domain is SAVISQKPSRDICQRGTSLTIQCQVDSQVTMMFWYRQQPGQSLTLIATANQGSEATYESGFVIDKFPISRPNLTFSTLTVSNMSPEDSSIYLCSVVGVSYGYTFGSGTRLTVV.

The rearrangement joins TRBV5-1 to TRBJ2-3; either TRBD1 or TRBD2 may supply D (5 bases each). V gave up 5 bases and J gave up 4 bases, with 14 bases separating them. Germline V gene sequence: CDR1 SGHRS, CDR2 YFSETQ. The length of the CDR3 is 14 residues. CDR3 in DNA: TGCGCCAGCAGGGGGCTAGCCTCGGCAGATACGCAGTATTTT. Residues: CASRGLASADTQYF.

The genes are TRBV12-3 or TRBV12-4 and TRBJ1-2, with no clear D. Trimming took 5 bases from V and 0 from J, leaving 10 bases between them. The CDR3 length is 14 residues. Written as DNA, the CDR3 is TGTGCCAGCAGTCAGCAGAGAGCTAACTATGGCTACACCTTC. It specifies CASSQQRANYGYTF.

This chain links TRBV6-5 with TRBJ1-2; D perhaps matches TRBD1 (5 bases). V gave up 5 bases and J gave up 4 bases, with 14 bases separating them. The CDR3 contains 14 residues. The germline V gene encodes CDR1 MNHEY and CDR2 SVGAGI. CDR3 sequence: CASSLRGPPYGYTF. The CDR3 DNA follows: TGTGCCAGCAGTCTGAGGGGACCCCCCTATGGCTACACCTTC.

This clonotype was recorded many times. The rearrangement joins TRBV5-5 to TRBJ1-2; maybe TRBD1 (5 bases). The CDR3 totals 15 residues. The V end lost 4 bases, the J end lost 3 bases, and 16 bases lay between the germline ends. Germline V CDR1 and CDR2: SGHKS, YYEKEE (reference sequence). Here the CDR3 reads CASSPRVGTHYGYTF. The CDR3 coding sequence is TGTGCCAGCAGCCCACGGGTCGGGACCCACTATGGCTACACCTTC.

This clonotype came up a few times. The chain combines TRBV29-1 with TRBJ1-6, with a weak D call TRBD1 (6 bases). V was cut by 7 bases and J by 8 bases, with 15 bases left in between. This CDR3 contains 13 residues. Per the germline V gene, CDR1 is SQVTM and CDR2 is ANQGSEA. The CDR3 region is CSARTGLDSPLHF. CDR3 nucleotide sequence: TGCAGCGCTAGAACAGGGTTGGATTCACCCCTCCACTTT.

This clonotype was counted at least ten times. This chain links TRBV5-1 with TRBJ1-6, with TRBD1 identical over 9 bases. Per germline, CDR1 SGHRS and CDR2 YFSETQ. CDR3 size: 16 residues. Trimming cost V 7 bases and J 6 bases; bases outside gene matches: 11. CDR3 coding DNA: TGCGCCAGCCGTCATACACCGGGACAGGGTAATTCACCCCTCCACTTT. It codes for CASRHTPGQGNSPLHF.

This clonotype has only a few counts. The chain uses TRBV2 and TRBJ1-2, with D perhaps matching TRBD1 (6 bases). The germline gives CDR1 SNHLY, CDR2 FYNNEI. V dropped 6 bases and J dropped 0 bases, with 17 bases sitting between them. The CDR3 spans 16 residues. This CDR3 reads CASSPIGGQANYGYTF. The CDR3 nucleotides are TGTGCCAGCAGCCCAATCGGGGGACAAGCTAACTATGGCTACACCTTC.

This clonotype was seen only a few times. The gene calls are TRBV7-2 and TRBJ2-3, with D perhaps being TRBD1 or TRBD2 (6 bases each). This CDR3 spans 15 amino acids. V dropped 5 bases and J dropped 2 bases, with 14 bases sitting between them. The germline V gene has CDR1 SGHTA and CDR2 FQGNSA. CDR3 amino acids: CASSQAGGFTDTQYF. Written as DNA, the CDR3 is TGTGCCAGCAGCCAAGCCGGGGGCTTCACAGATACGCAGTATTTT.